The entry below describes one T cell receptor beta chain. This receptor's antigen is unknown. Base qualities are not at hand, and no much larger clone is one base apart. Each collaborating institution followed its own protocols to collect whole blood in K2EDTA tubes. Collaborator samples were shipped for TCRbeta analysis as frozen whole blood, isolated PBMCs, or DNA extracted from either sample type. This specimen comes from a study of blood T cell repertoires in COVID-19 (dated by TCRdb to about 2020). Describing the broader study: Samples from collaborators originated in the United States, Italy and Spain and spanned both the acute and convalescent phases of COVID-19. The prospective study material was composed of cDNA or gDNA derived from T cells, B-cell-depleted T cells, or PBMCs. The dataset comprised deeply sampled blood TCRbeta repertoires from subjects exposed to, actively infected with, or recovered from COVID-19. A freely available public database, intended as a resource for researchers studying the immune response to SARS-CoV-2, is where the repertoires were released. The samples were drawn from the first 160 participants of the ongoing ImmuneRACE study and from 950 to 1,500 subjects provided by 6 global collaborators. Sample metadata almost always included a de-identified subject ID, COVID-19 status, age in years and sex. HLA class I and class II types, where available, came from metadata supplied by the sample provider rather than from assay-based typing.

TCRbeta CDR3 regions were amplified from genomic DNA using the immunoSEQ Assay, a bias-controlled multiplex PCR. In the paper's pipeline: The number of nucleated cells in each sample was estimated by amplification of reference gene primers within the assay. Sequence reads were collapsed and filtered to measure the absolute abundance of every unique TCRbeta CDR3 rearrangement. Productive Simpson clonality was computed per sample as the square root of Simpson's diversity index over productive rearrangements. TCRdb re-hosts the immuneACCESS table, in-frame sequences only. Its copies lack some clones; in the studies checked, an unresolved V gene accounts for under half of them, and the cause for the rest is not known. V and J calls and clone size are copied from that table; D and trimming were computed from the DNA. The sample table lists approximately 230,000 clones, 70% to 85% of them with a count of one. About 8.1% of the sample is taken by the ten largest.

Here is what the overall study found, with its caveats: Clinical and demographic metadata were provided uncurated, with the amount varying by source and participant.

The germline V gene yields KGHDR for CDR1 and SFDVKD for CDR2. The junction shows trimming of 0 bases on V and 4 bases on J, plus 16 bases between the germline ends. Inclusive of the bounding cysteine and phenylalanine, the CDR3 is 17 residues long. Only the CDR3 portion is preserved as DNA: 51 bases, with reading frame beginning at the first base. The origin of this receptor is an elderly man with acute or convalescent COVID-19. Material for sequencing was peripheral blood. This receptor chain uses TRBV24-1 and TRBJ2-3; TRBD1 is possibly the D segment (6 matching bases). CDR3 loop: CATSDLFRGLGSDTQYF. The DNA sequence follows: TGTGCCACCAGTGATTTGTTCAGGGGTCTCGGCTCAGATACGCAGTATTTT.